A selection of T cell receptor beta chains follows, all from one sample in a study of blood T cell repertoires in COVID-19. Produced via immunoSEQ multiplex PCR; TCRdb's table is partial and in-frame only. In the table there are under 400,000 clones, 80% to 90% of which are singletons. The sequencing sample was made of PBMCs or T cells enriched from blood (not recorded which). These receptors came from a woman in her 40s with acute COVID-19. CDR3s include the opening cysteine and the closing phenylalanine or tryptophan. The D gene is left open where the match is weak.

>NA|TRBJ1-1|TRBV27
CASSLTGNTEAFF
>NA|TRBJ1-2|TRBV7-2
CASSLGRDNYGYTF
>NA|TRBJ2-1|TRBV19
CASSIGGLTYNEQFF
>NA|TRBJ1-5|TRBV28
CASSFSTRTNQPQHF
>NA|TRBJ1-5|TRBV19
CASSMIGGRGGNQPQHF
>NA|TRBJ1-2|TRBV5-1
CASSSPGVFGGYTF
>NA|TRBJ2-5|TRBV21-1
CASSNGAAGTQYF
>NA|TRBJ1-1|TRBV6-6
CASSYPVEGVKTEAFF
>NA|TRBJ2-3|TRBV14
CASSQVIGHFTDTQYF
>TRBD1|TRBJ2-7|TRBV7-9
CASSLGLRDRAIYEQYF
>TRBD2|TRBJ2-3|TRBV9
CASSAWGLAGYTDTQYF
>NA|TRBJ1-1|TRBV28
CASSLLSGDAFF
>NA|TRBJ1-1|TRBV7-8
CASRLGEMNTEAFF
>NA|TRBJ1-1|TRBV19
CASTRTALNTEAFF
>NA|TRBJ2-1|TRBV18
CASSPLGGNNEQFF
>NA|TRBJ2-7|TRBV5-6
CASSLVRERSYEQYF
>TRBD1|TRBJ1-4|TRBV2
CASSVDRGGEKLFF
>NA|TRBJ2-7|TRBV18
CASSLEASSYEQYF
>TRBD2|TRBJ2-1|TRBV2
CASRPGLADSYNEQFF
>NA|TRBJ1-6|TRBV2
CASSRGPLYSPLHF
>TRBD2|TRBJ2-5|TRBV5-6
CASSREVQETQYF
>NA|TRBJ2-2|TRBV4-1
CASSLPGHNTGELFF
>TRBD2|TRBJ2-1|TRBV18
CASSLSSGDEQFF
>TRBD2|TRBJ2-1|TRBV7-9
CASSLRPSGGYNEQFF
>NA|TRBJ1-2|TRBV7-2
CASSSDRTSGYTF
>NA|TRBJ1-3|TRBV7-5
CARSLATGSGNTIYF
>NA|TRBJ2-7|TRBV23-1
CASSPPRAGVYIFTEQYF
>NA|TRBJ2-3|TRBV27
CASKTVRGSTDTQYF
>TRBD2|TRBJ2-7|TRBV19
CASSLVLAGVGRPYEQYF
>TRBD1|TRBJ1-2|TRBV7-2
CASSFAGTGAGGYTF
>TRBD2|TRBJ2-7|TRBV4-1
CASSQGPSSGSSYEQYF
>NA|TRBJ1-3|TRBV28
CASSLSGTGNTIYF
>TRBD1|TRBJ1-3|TRBV18
CASSPRDSLSGNTIYF
>TRBD1|TRBJ1-1|TRBV7-6
CASSGDRGHMNTEAFF
>TRBD2|TRBJ2-7|TRBV4-2
CASSQGSEGLAGRNEQYF
>NA|TRBJ2-1|TRBV9
CASSIMEGLTTEQFF
>NA|TRBJ2-7|TRBV7-9
CASSSLSYYEQYF
>TRBD1|TRBJ1-5|TRBV19
CASSNPRDSQYSNQPQHF
>TRBD1|TRBJ1-1|TRBV5-1
CASSEGHGTANTEAFF
>NA|TRBJ2-1|TRBV6-5
CASSYGRLNEQFF
>TRBD2|TRBJ2-1|TRBV29-1
CSVSGRAYNEQFF
>TRBD2|TRBJ2-2|TRBV15
CATSKPSGRAGGELFF
>NA|TRBJ2-7|TRBV20-1
CSARQGWEQYF
>TRBD1|TRBJ2-1|TRBV7-2
CASSLGQGAENEQFF
>NA|TRBJ2-3|TRBV7-2
CASSFGGTDTQYF
>TRBD1|TRBJ1-1|TRBV7-2
CASSRDRVSNTEAFF
>TRBD1|TRBJ2-1|TRBV7-2
CASSLMGQGVNEQFF
>TRBD1|TRBJ2-7|TRBV5-1
CASSLLGQGARWDEQYF
>NA|TRBJ1-1|TRBV6-1
CASSERASPAFF
>NA|TRBJ2-1|TRBV24-1
CATSETRYNEQFF
>TRBD2|TRBJ2-7|TRBV9
CASSVGGLAGTSEQYF
>TRBD1|TRBJ1-4|TRBV4-3
CASSRGTVTNEKLFF
>TRBD1|TRBJ2-3|TRBV28
CASSIGWTGNRDTQYF
>NA|TRBJ1-6|TRBV2
CASSAQTYNSPLHF